This TCR beta chain derives from a study of radiation and T cells in renal cell carcinoma. Time point indicated: blood 4 weeks post-SBRT, at nephrectomy. Indicated treatment: 15 Gy SBRT to primary tumor, nephrectomy 4 weeks later. Nephrectomy followed 15 Gy stereotactic body radiation by 4 weeks. The patient's renal cell carcinoma had clear cell pathology. Germline CDR1 reads SGHAT; CDR2 reads FQDESV (reference sequence). The CDR3 is 15 residues long. The V segment lost 5 bases and the J segment 6 bases; nucleotides outside the gene matches: 8. Libraries were prepared by immunoSEQ multiplex PCR; TCRdb keeps only in-frame clonotypes and omits some of them. This table holds tens of thousands of clones, around 81% found once.

The chain couples TRBV11-1 to TRBJ2-1; 9 bases line up with TRBD2. The sequence derives from a man aged 45-65 years with renal cell carcinoma. This sample comprised blood, obtained from a patient whose treatment included radiotherapy and nephrectomy. The CDR3 spells CASSRRPAGGNEQFF. The CDR3 region has the DNA TGTGCCAGCAGCCGCCGTCCAGCGGGGGGCAATGAGCAGTTCTTC. Drawing the rest from reference TRBV11-1 and TRBJ2-1, the complete variable domain is EAEVAQSPRYKITEKSQAVAFWCDPISGHATLYWYRQILGQGPELLVQFQDESVVDDSQLPKDRFSAERLKGVDSTLKIQPAELGDSAMYLCASSRRPAGGNEQFFGPGTRLTVL.